The 20 T cell receptor beta chains presented below share a single source sample, sequenced in a study of cytomegalovirus exposure and HLA in healthy donors. In the PCR, 60 Vbeta and 13 Jbeta primers were used. Clones were read by immunoSEQ multiplex PCR, and TCRdb kept only the in-frame ones, dropping some. The repertoire holds 100,000 to 150,000 clones, roughly 80% seen once, with roughly a tenth in the top ten. The specimen was PBMCs. The origin of the receptors is a man aged 25 to 40 in good health and CMV-seropositive.

This clone appeared a few times. The chain recombines TRBV4-1 with TRBJ2-7; tentative D call: TRBD2 (6 bases). V was shortened by 4 bases and J by 3 bases, with 19 bases between the two germline ends. The CDR3 is made up of 16 amino acids. Germline V gives CDR1 MGHRA, CDR2 YSYEKL. CDR3 amino acids: CASSPQGSGVSYEQYF. CDR3 nucleotide sequence: TGCGCCAGCAGCCCGCAAGGGTCGGGAGTTAGCTACGAGCAGTACTTC.

This clone occurred a few times. In the same sample, other DNA sequences code for this CDR3. The chain is built from TRBV7-6 and TRBJ1-1; 8 bases agree with TRBD1. The CDR3 spans 16 residues. Germline values: CDR1 SGHVS, CDR2 FNYEAQ. Trimming took 5 bases from V and 3 from J; bases not matched to a gene: 11. CDR3 DNA: TGTGCCAGCAGCCCGTCGTACCGGGACAGGCACACTGAAGCTTTCTTT. Amino acids: CASSPSYRDRHTEAFF.

This chain joins TRBV21-1 and TRBJ2-7; the D call in the table, TRBD1, was not verified against the DNA. TRBV21-1 is described as a pseudogene. CDR3 size: 15 residues. The CDR3: CASILGQGGQYEQYF. The DNA for the CDR3 is TGTGCCAGCATCCTCGGACAGGGGGGACAATACGAGCAGTACTTC.

The chain carries TRBV28 and TRBJ2-5, with TRBD2 as a possible D gene (5 bases). CDR3 length equals 17 residues. V gave up 4 bases and J gave up 3 bases, with 21 bases separating them. The germline CDR1 and CDR2 sequences are MDHEN and SYDVKM. The CDR3 here is CASSSQKQPGSKETQYF. Here the CDR3 DNA reads TGTGCCAGCAGTTCACAGAAGCAGCCGGGATCCAAAGAGACCCAGTACTTC.

The chain employs TRBV4-1 and TRBJ2-7, with 8 bases identical to TRBD1. Losses at the gene ends were 1 base for V and 3 bases for J; bases not matched to a gene: 14. CDR3 length: 18 residues. Germline assignment: CDR1 MGHRA and CDR2 YSYEKL. The DNA of the CDR3 is TGCGCCAGCAGCCAAGTTCCCCCCCTTCCCGGGACAGGCTACGAGCAGTACTTC. This codes for CASSQVPPLPGTGYEQYF.

The chain is built from TRBV11-2 and TRBJ2-7; 8 bases are a match to TRBD2. CDR1 SGHAT and CDR2 FQNNGV come from the germline V gene. The CDR3 runs to 16 residues. The junction had 14 bases not matched to a gene; V was cut back by 4 bases and J by 6 bases. The DNA of the CDR3 is TGTGCCAGCAGCTCCCGGGGGGGGATCACCCGGTCCGAGCAGTACTTC. Its protein product is CASSSRGGITRSEQYF.

In DNA, the CDR3 is TGTGCCTGGAGTGGCGGCGGAGACCAAGAGACCCAGTACTTC. This translates into CAWSGGGDQETQYF. The V gene is TRBV30, the J gene TRBJ2-5, with D hard to call. The V end was cut by 1 base, the J end by 0 bases, with 9 bases between. The CDR3 has 14 residues. CDR1 and CDR2 (germline): GTSNPN, SVGIG (reference sequence). The variable domain in full, completed from reference TRBV30 and TRBJ2-5, reads SQTIHQWPATLVQPVGSPLSLECTVEGTSNPNLYWYRQAAGRGLQLLFYSVGIGQISSEVPQNLSASRPQDRQFILSSKKLLLSDSGFYLCAWSGGGDQETQYFGPGTRLLVL.

The V gene is TRBV5-1, the J gene TRBJ2-1; 8 bases agree with TRBD2. Germline CDR1 and CDR2: SGHRS and YFSETQ. The CDR3 is 14 amino acids. V gave up 5 bases and J gave up 7 bases; unmatched junction bases: 8. This CDR3 is CASSWRGAGNEQFF. CDR3 in DNA: TGCGCCAGCAGTTGGCGGGGGGCCGGGAATGAGCAGTTCTTC.

The chain couples TRBV7-9 to TRBJ1-3; no definite D call. CDR3 length: 16 residues. CDR1 and CDR2 from the germline V gene are SEHNR and FQNEAQ (reference sequence). The V end lost 5 bases, the J end lost 4 bases, and 18 bases lay between the germline ends. In DNA form, the CDR3 reads TGTGCCAGCAGCCCATGGGTGAGGGAGCTAGGAAACACCATATATTTT. Protein: CASSPWVRELGNTIYF.

This clone was seen a handful of times. The chain combines TRBV18 with TRBJ2-3; no reliable D call. The ends were cut back, 5 bases at V and 0 bases at J, with 12 bases in the middle. This CDR3 is built from 15 residues. The germline CDR1 and CDR2 sequences are KGHSH and LQKENI. Here the CDR3 reads CASSSSSSSTDTQYF. CDR3 in DNA: TGTGCCAGCTCATCATCTAGTTCTAGCACAGATACGCAGTATTTT.

The rearrangement links TRBV30 to TRBJ1-2; D remains unclear. The CDR3 is 13 amino acids. The ends were cut back, 1 base at V and 8 bases at J, with 14 bases in the middle. In germline, CDR1 is GTSNPN, CDR2 SVGIG (reference sequence). The CDR3 DNA reads TGTGCCTGGAGTGAACTTACTAGCGGGGGCTACACCTTC. Encoded protein: CAWSELTSGGYTF.

This chain uses TRBV7-2 with TRBJ2-7; 7 bases map to TRBD1. J gave up 0 bases and V 1 base, and 12 bases lay outside the gene matches. The CDR3 contains 18 residues. Per the germline V gene, CDR1 is SGHTA and CDR2 is FQGNSA. The CDR3 sequence: CASSLGGRTGTYSYEQYF. CDR3 in DNA: TGTGCCAGCAGCTTAGGAGGGCGGACAGGTACTTACTCCTACGAGCAGTACTTC.

The V and J genes are TRBV6-5 and TRBJ2-7; TRBD1 agrees at 9 bases. The V gene's germline CDR1 is MNHEY and CDR2 SVGAGI. Germline trimming cut 4 bases from V and 4 bases from J; bases unmatched to any gene: 8. CDR3 length: 15 amino acids. For the CDR3, the DNA is TGTGCCAGCAGTTTTCTCTCGGGACAGGGATACGAGCAGTACTTC. Translating it yields CASSFLSGQGYEQYF.

This clone was seen a handful of times. V is TRBV6-1 and J is TRBJ2-1, with D uncertain. Trimming took 6 bases from V and 3 from J, leaving 15 bases between them. The length of the CDR3 is 15 residues. Germline V gene sequence: CDR1 MNHNS, CDR2 SASEGT. The CDR3 region is CASREIEVLYNEQFF. For the CDR3, the DNA is TGTGCCAGCAGGGAGATAGAGGTCCTCTACAATGAGCAGTTCTTC.

The chain recombines TRBV19 with TRBJ1-5; the match to TRBD1 covers 7 bases. This CDR3 comprises 14 residues. Germline loops: CDR1 LNHDA, CDR2 SQIVND (reference sequence). The V gene end was trimmed by 4 bases and the J gene end by 4 bases; junction bases not matched to a gene: 4. CDR3 protein: CASSRDSYNQPQHF. The CDR3 DNA reads as TGTGCCAGTAGTAGGGACAGTTATAATCAGCCCCAGCATTTT.

The chain recombines TRBV15 with TRBJ1-2, with D maybe TRBD1 (5 bases). Per the germline V gene, CDR1 is LNHNV and CDR2 is YYDKDF (reference sequence). V was shortened by 8 bases and J by 1 base, with 20 bases between the two germline ends. CDR3 length: 16 residues. CDR3 sequence (DNA): TGTGCCACCGGAGCGCTCTTGGACACCCATAACTATGGCTACACCTTC. Translated, it gives CATGALLDTHNYGYTF.

The V gene is TRBV29-1, the J gene TRBJ2-2, with 9 bases identical to TRBD2. V trimming: 2 bases; J trimming: 5 bases; junction bases outside the gene matches: 9. The CDR3 is 16 amino acids. The germline V gene has CDR1 SQVTM and CDR2 ANQGSEA. The CDR3, as DNA: TGCAGCGTTGAAAACCCCTTTACTAGCGGGACCGGGGAGCTGTTTTTT. Translating it yields CSVENPFTSGTGELFF.

The sample holds one count of this clone. V usage is TRBV7-9 and J usage is TRBJ2-1, with TRBD2 matching over 11 bases. Per germline, CDR1 SEHNR and CDR2 FQNEAQ (reference sequence). The CDR3 spans 16 residues. V dropped 4 bases and J dropped 7; count of bases not matched to a gene: 9. In DNA, the CDR3 is TGTGCCAGCAGCTCCAGGGGGCTAGCGGGAGGAAATGAGCAGTTCTTC. Its protein product is CASSSRGLAGGNEQFF. Filled out from reference TRBV7-9 and TRBJ2-1, the complete variable domain reads DTGVSQNPRHKITKRGQNVTFRCDPISEHNRLYWYRQTLGQGPEFLTYFQNEAQLEKSRLLSDRFSAERPKGSFSTLEIQRTEQGDSAMYLCASSSRGLAGGNEQFFGPGTRLTVL.

Comments on this clone: Other nucleotide sequences from this sample produce the same CDR3. The rearrangement joins TRBV27 to TRBJ1-5; TRBD1 is a possible D gene (5 bases). This CDR3 contains 14 residues. The ends were cut back, 6 bases at V and 7 bases at J, with 16 bases in the middle. In germline, CDR1 is MNHEY, CDR2 SMNVEV (reference sequence). Here the CDR3 DNA reads TGTGCCAGCAGCCTTCAGGGACTAGGACAGCCCCAGCATTTT. It translates to CASSLQGLGQPQHF.

This chain uses TRBV11-2 with TRBJ2-7; TRBD2 aligns across 13 bases. J gave up 4 bases and V 5 bases, and 5 bases lay outside the gene matches. This CDR3 region has 15 residues. Germline V gene lookup returns CDR1 SGHAT and CDR2 FQNNGV. The chain's CDR3 is CASSQRTSGRYEQYF. The CDR3 bases are TGTGCCAGCAGCCAGAGGACTAGCGGGAGATACGAGCAGTACTTC.